The T cell receptor beta chain described here comes from a study of cytomegalovirus exposure and HLA in healthy donors. Study overall: There were approximately 81 million unique TCRs (from HLA-typed donors) in an early data release. Study-wide results and limits: Productive status was seen about 90% or about 30% of the time for most TCR beta V segments in an earlier analysis. Reportedly, diagnosis of cytomegalovirus status by the classifier showed high specificity and sensitivity.

V shed 0 bases and J 0 bases; nucleotides not matched to a gene: 2. The CDR3 covers 17 residues. Germline CDR1 is MRHNA and CDR2 is SNTAGT. Vbeta (60) and Jbeta (13) primers were used in the PCR. The data were produced by immunoSEQ multiplex PCR, yet TCRdb's version contains in-frame clones alone and is incomplete. This repertoire includes around 100,000 clones. Turning to this clone: What it binds is not known.

The source is a woman aged 25 to 39 in good health and CMV-seronegative. The sequencing sample was made of PBMCs. The chain links TRBV6-4 to TRBJ1-6; 7 nucleotides match TRBD1. The CDR3 is CASSDSHRGSYNSPLHF. In nucleotides, the CDR3 is TGTGCCAGCAGTGACTCGCACAGGGGCTCCTATAATTCACCCCTCCACTTT.